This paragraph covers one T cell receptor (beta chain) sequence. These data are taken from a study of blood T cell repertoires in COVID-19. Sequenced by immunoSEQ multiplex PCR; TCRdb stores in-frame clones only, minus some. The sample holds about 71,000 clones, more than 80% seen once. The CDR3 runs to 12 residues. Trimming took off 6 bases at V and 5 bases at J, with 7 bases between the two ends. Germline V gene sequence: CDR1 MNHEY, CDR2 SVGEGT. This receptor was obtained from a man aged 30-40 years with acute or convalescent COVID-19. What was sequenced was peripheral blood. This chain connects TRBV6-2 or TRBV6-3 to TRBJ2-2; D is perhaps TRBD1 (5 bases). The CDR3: CASSRQTGELFF. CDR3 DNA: TGTGCCAGCAGCAGACAGACCGGGGAGCTGTTTTTT.